A selection of T cell receptor beta chains follows, all from one sample in a study of T cell repertoires in cytomegalovirus infection. MiXCR was run by TCRdb on the reads, yielding one entry per CDR3 protein. The sample includes about 76,000 distinct CDR3 sequences, 3.5% to 4.5% seen only once; the top ten take approximately 5%. Sequencing was done on a sample of PBMCs. Every receptor here comes from a human donor in good health (CMV status not recorded). Some clones in this sample may be carry-over from other donors' samples. CDR3s include the opening cysteine and the closing phenylalanine or tryptophan. A D gene is named only where the DNA matches it firmly. Clone sizes are shown as once, few, many, or a class for an expanded clone.

clone size,V gene,J gene,D gene,CDR3 protein,CDR3 DNA
many,TRBV5-1,TRBJ2-7,TRBD2,CASSTSLAGGLSSYEQYF,TGCGCCAGCAGCACCTCACTAGCGGGGGGCTTGAGCTCCTACGAGCAGTACTTC
many,TRBV18,TRBJ2-3,NA,CATANRTTDTQYF,TGTGCCACCGCAAACAGGACCACAGATACGCAGTATTTT
many,TRBV6-2/TRBV6-3,TRBJ1-2,TRBD1,CASKASGGSPSRRDGYTF,TGTGCCAGCAAGGCTTCAGGGGGCAGCCCTTCCCGGCGGGATGGCTACACCTTC
many,TRBV12-3/TRBV12-4,TRBJ1-5,NA,CASSLGTMNQPQHF,TGTGCCAGCAGTTTAGGAACAATGAATCAGCCCCAGCATTTT
many,TRBV3-1,TRBJ1-2,NA,CASSPLAGPGYTF,TGTGCCAGCAGTCCCTTGGCGGGGCCTGGCTACACCTTC
many,TRBV4-3,TRBJ2-7,NA,CASSQATGDSYEQYF,TGCGCCAGCAGCCAAGCGACTGGGGACTCCTACGAGCAGTACTTC
many,TRBV7-2,TRBJ2-5,NA,CASSPYGGPLETQYF,TGTGCCAGCAGTCCCTATGGGGGGCCCCTAGAGACCCAGTACTTC
many,TRBV7-2,TRBJ2-7,TRBD1,CASSSPGTGRYEQYF,TGTGCCAGCAGCTCCCCCGGGACAGGGCGTTACGAGCAGTACTTC
many,TRBV11-1,TRBJ2-5,TRBD2,CASSRGLAQETQYF,TGTGCCAGCAGCAGGGGACTAGCTCAAGAGACCCAGTACTTC
many,TRBV20-1,TRBJ2-4,NA,CSARPTGLWVQYF,TGCAGTGCTAGACCAACAGGGCTTTGGGTTCAGTACTTC
many,TRBV4-3,TRBJ2-7,NA,CASSRETGAYEQYF,TGCGCCAGCAGCCGGGAAACAGGTGCCTACGAGCAGTACTTC
many,TRBV4-3,TRBJ2-5,TRBD2,CASSLGLAVETQYF,TGCGCCAGCAGCCTGGGACTAGCGGTAGAGACCCAGTACTTC
few,TRBV6-5,TRBJ1-2,NA,CASSYLSGQIYGYTF,TGTGCCAGCAGTTACTTAAGCGGACAGATCTATGGCTACACCTTC
many,TRBV2,TRBJ2-3,NA,CASGIDTQYF,TGTGCCAGCGGTATAGATACGCAGTATTTT
many,TRBV18,TRBJ2-2,NA,CASSLLGLPAGELFF,TGTGCCAGCTCCCTATTGGGACTTCCCGCCGGGGAGCTGTTTTTT
many,TRBV6-1,TRBJ1-6,NA,CAITGTNNSPLHF,TGTGCCATTACGGGGACGAATAATTCACCCCTCCACTTT
few,TRBV2,TRBJ2-7,TRBD1,CASSDTGEPTYEQYF,TGTGCCAGCAGCGACACAGGGGAACCCACCTACGAGCAGTACTTC
many,TRBV28,TRBJ2-1,TRBD2,CASSSTGTSGYNEQFF,TGTGCCAGCAGTTCCACCGGGACTAGCGGCTACAATGAGCAGTTCTTC
many,TRBV30,TRBJ2-2,NA,CAWTQGYTGELFF,TGTGCCTGGACGCAGGGGTACACCGGGGAGCTGTTTTTT
many,TRBV2,TRBJ1-2,NA,CASDRDPNNYGYTF,TGTGCCAGCGACCGGGACCCCAATAACTATGGCTACACCTTC
many,TRBV7-8,TRBJ2-1,NA,CASSLQPGAALNEQFF,TGTGCCAGCAGCTTACAGCCGGGGGCAGCGCTCAATGAGCAGTTCTTC
many,TRBV28,TRBJ1-1,NA,CASSHQLGKGTEAFF,TGTGCCAGCAGTCACCAATTAGGAAAAGGGACTGAAGCTTTCTTT
many,TRBV20-1,TRBJ2-5,NA,CSANDWRDQETQYF,TGCAGTGCTAACGACTGGAGAGACCAAGAGACCCAGTACTTC
many,TRBV9,TRBJ2-3,NA,CASSSQTDTQYF,TGTGCCAGCAGCTCGCAGACAGATACGCAGTATTTT
many,TRBV6-2/TRBV6-3,TRBJ1-2,NA,CASSYPRRGYGYTF,TGTGCCAGCAGTTACCCTCGCAGGGGATATGGCTACACCTTC
many,TRBV2,TRBJ2-3,NA,CASSDPPPTDTQYF,TGTGCCAGCAGTGACCCACCCCCCACAGATACGCAGTATTTT
many,TRBV4-1,TRBJ1-6,NA,CASSQDGSGERGSPLHF,TGCGCCAGCAGCCAAGACGGTTCCGGGGAGAGAGGTTCACCCCTCCACTTT
many,TRBV9,TRBJ1-1,NA,CASSVGRGGEAFF,TGTGCCAGCAGCGTAGGTAGGGGTGGTGAAGCTTTCTTT
few,TRBV7-2,TRBJ2-7,NA,CASSLTGVSFYEQYF,TGTGCCAGCAGCTTAACGGGGGTTTCTTTCTACGAGCAGTACTTC
many,TRBV10-2,TRBJ1-2,NA,CASSEMGVNYGYTF,TGCGCCAGCAGTGAGATGGGCGTTAACTATGGCTACACCTTC
many,TRBV28,TRBJ2-7,TRBD2,CASSSTSGDFYEQYF,TGTGCCAGCAGTTCCACTAGCGGGGACTTCTACGAGCAGTACTTC
many,TRBV12-3/TRBV12-4,TRBJ2-2,NA,CASSLFGSYRELFF,TGTGCCAGCAGTTTGTTTGGGAGCTACCGGGAGCTGTTTTTT
many,TRBV7-2,TRBJ1-2,NA,CASSLVEPGSSRGYTF,TGTGCCAGCAGCTTAGTCGAGCCAGGATCTTCTCGTGGCTACACCTTC
few,TRBV7-2,TRBJ1-1,NA,CASSLTSRLQAFF,TGTGCCAGCAGCCTAACCTCCAGGCTACAAGCTTTCTTT
many,TRBV5-6,TRBJ1-6,NA,CASSLLGDLGSPLHF,TGTGCCAGCAGCCTGCTTGGGGACTTAGGGTCACCCCTCCACTTT
many,TRBV20-1,TRBJ1-1,NA,CSALRTPHWAFF,TGCAGTGCGCTCCGGACCCCCCACTGGGCTTTCTTT
many,TRBV28,TRBJ2-2,TRBD1,CASSTGTGDTGELFF,TGTGCCAGCAGTACCGGGACAGGGGACACCGGGGAGCTGTTTTTT
many,TRBV7-9,TRBJ2-7,TRBD1,CASSLDTGGRRYF,TGTGCCAGCAGCTTAGACACAGGGGGCCGCCGGTACTTC
many,TRBV29-1,TRBJ2-3,NA,CSADGGAFSPDTQYF,TGCAGCGCCGATGGGGGGGCATTCTCCCCAGATACGCAGTATTTT
many,TRBV7-6,TRBJ2-7,TRBD1,CASSLSGDRAYEQYF,TGTGCCAGCAGCTTATCCGGGGACAGGGCCTACGAGCAGTACTTC
many,TRBV28,TRBJ1-1,NA,CANSRELNTEAFF,TGTGCCAACTCCAGGGAACTGAACACTGAAGCTTTCTTT
many,TRBV30,TRBJ2-5,NA,CAWSGQAQETQYF,TGTGCCTGGAGTGGACAGGCGCAAGAGACCCAGTACTTC
many,TRBV20-1,TRBJ2-3,NA,CSAIGGGNTQYF,TGCAGTGCTATCGGAGGAGGTAATACGCAGTATTTT
many,TRBV28,TRBJ2-3,TRBD2,CASSLFEVYGAGKGTDTQYF,TGTGCCAGCAGTTTATTCGAGGTGTACGGAGCGGGGAAGGGGACAGATACGCAGTATTTT
many,TRBV7-9,TRBJ1-6,TRBD1,CASSLVGQGVSSYNSPLHF,TGTGCCAGCAGCTTAGTCGGGCAGGGGGTTAGCTCCTATAATTCACCCCTCCACTTT
many,TRBV7-2,TRBJ1-5,NA,CASSLGWQGRGLSNQPQHF,TGTGCCAGCAGCTTAGGGTGGCAGGGCCGTGGTTTAAGCAATCAGCCCCAGCATTTT
many,TRBV7-2,TRBJ2-7,TRBD2,CASSNRLAGSYEQYF,TGTGCCAGCAGCAACAGACTAGCGGGGTCCTACGAGCAGTACTTC
many,TRBV7-2,TRBJ2-3,TRBD2,CASSLVAGADTQYF,TGTGCCAGCAGCTTAGTGGCGGGGGCAGATACGCAGTATTTT
many,TRBV4-2,TRBJ1-2,NA,CASSQAYGNLYGYTF,TGTGCCAGCAGCCAAGCCTACGGGAACCTCTATGGCTACACCTTC
many,TRBV4-1,TRBJ1-2,NA,CASSLEPGSYYGYTF,TGCGCCAGCAGCCTCGAGCCAGGCTCCTACTATGGCTACACCTTC
few,TRBV6-6,TRBJ2-4,NA,CASKAPGRLAKNIQYF,TGTGCCAGCAAGGCGCCAGGGAGACTAGCCAAAAACATTCAGTACTTC
many,TRBV7-2,TRBJ2-7,NA,CASSVGGGRAYEQYF,TGTGCCAGCAGCGTTGGAGGGGGGAGAGCGTACGAGCAGTACTTC
many,TRBV5-6,TRBJ2-1,TRBD1,CASSLKTGTGDNEQFF,TGTGCCAGCAGCTTGAAAACCGGGACAGGGGACAATGAGCAGTTCTTC